Listed below are T cell receptor beta chains from one sample, sequenced in a study of Graves' ophthalmopathy and Graves' hyperthyroidism. TCRdb processed the multiplex PCR reads anew with MiXCR; each CDR3 protein has one entry. The sample has some 750,000 distinct CDR3 sequences, around 40% seen once. Sequences were obtained from peripheral blood. The source is an adult man with Graves' ophthalmopathy. Each CDR3 is given with its conserved first and last residue. A D gene is named only where the DNA matches it firmly. Only some rows state a clone size, as once, few, many or a class for expanded clones.

clone_size,d_call,j_call,v_call,cdr3_nt,cdr3_aa
NA,NA,TRBJ1-5,TRBV19,TGTGCCAGTAGTATGGGGAGGGAATATAGCAATCAGCCCCAGCATTTT,CASSMGREYSNQPQHF
NA,TRBD1,TRBJ2-6,TRBV7-3,TGTGCCAGCAGCTTCACCGGGACAGGGGCTTCTGGGGCCAACGTCCTGACTTTC,CASSFTGTGASGANVLTF
few,TRBD2,TRBJ2-7,TRBV14,TGTGCCAGCAGCCAAGATTACCCCCCGATTCTAGCGGGATCTCGAGGCGAGCAGTACTTC,CASSQDYPPILAGSRGEQYF
few,NA,TRBJ1-2,TRBV9,TGTGCCAGCAGCCAAGTATTAACAGGGTATTATGGCTACACCTTC,CASSQVLTGYYGYTF
NA,NA,TRBJ2-6,TRBV7-9,TGTGCCAGCAGCGTGTTCCGGGCCTACGTCCTGACTTTC,CASSVFRAYVLTF
NA,TRBD1,TRBJ1-2,TRBV10-3,TGTGCCATCAGTACAGGGGACAGGAACTATGGCTACACCTTC,CAISTGDRNYGYTF
NA,NA,TRBJ1-2,TRBV25-1,TGTGCCAGCAGTGGGGGCGGGATAAGCGGCTGCACCTTC,CASSGGGISGCTF
many,TRBD1,TRBJ1-1,TRBV7-8,TGTGCCAGCAGCTCAGCCGGGACAGGGTCGGCCACTGAAGCTTTCTTT,CASSSAGTGSATEAFF
many,NA,TRBJ1-2,TRBV7-2,TGTGCCAGCAGCCCCTCGACAGGATCCTACTATGGCTACACCTTC,CASSPSTGSYYGYTF
NA,TRBD2,TRBJ2-5,TRBV7-9,TGTGCCAGCAGCCCCGTGGGGCTACTAGCGGAGGCGAACACCTCGCAGTACTTC,CASSPVGLLAEANTSQYF
few,NA,TRBJ2-6,TRBV12-3/TRBV12-4,TGTGCCAGCAGTTTAGCGCTCGGGGGCCGAGGCAACGTCCTGACTTTC,CASSLALGGRGNVLTF
NA,NA,TRBJ1-1,TRBV29-1,TGCAGCAGTTTAAGCGGGAAAACTGAAGCTTTCTTT,CSSLSGKTEAFF
NA,NA,TRBJ2-1,TRBV7-9,TGTGCCAGCAGCTTACGAGGCGGTAACAATGAGCAGTTCTTC,CASSLRGGNNEQFF
many,NA,TRBJ1-5,TRBV19,TGTGCCAGTATTGCAACCCAGAGCAATCAGCCCCAGCATTTT,CASIATQSNQPQHF
many,TRBD1,TRBJ1-1,TRBV2,TGTGCCAGCAATCCGGGACAGGGACCGACTGAAGCTTTCTTT,CASNPGQGPTEAFF
NA,NA,TRBJ2-2,TRBV19,TGTGCCAGTAGTACCCAGGATGTCATCGGGGAGCTGTTTTTT,CASSTQDVIGELFF
many,NA,TRBJ1-4,TRBV7-9,TGTGCCAGCAGCCGCACGTCAACTAATGAAAAACTGTTTTTT,CASSRTSTNEKLFF
NA,TRBD1,TRBJ2-2,TRBV24-1,TGTGCCACCAGTGCCCGGGACAGGGAGACCACCGGGGAGCTGCTTTTT,CATSARDRETTGELLF
NA,NA,TRBJ1-1,TRBV25-1,TGTGCCAGCAGTATGAGTTCGAACACTGAAGCTTTCTTT,CASSMSSNTEAFF
NA,TRBD1,TRBJ2-5,TRBV29-1,TGCAGCGTTGGATCCAGGGGGAATCAGCAAGAGACCCAGTACTTC,CSVGSRGNQQETQYF